A single TCR beta chain is shown here with its context. Methods used by the authors: Scientists estimated how many nucleated cells there were by amplifying reference gene primers. Clones were sequenced by immunoSEQ multiplex PCR, and TCRdb holds only the in-frame ones, with some missing. That table supplies the V and J calls and clone size; D and trimming were determined from the DNA. The profile shows 73,000 or so clones, roughly 83% of them singletons. The data are from a study of blood T cell repertoires in COVID-19. Study at large: Sites across the United States, Italy and Spain contributed samples from acute and convalescent COVID-19.

The ends were cut back, 6 bases at V and 0 bases at J, with 15 bases in the middle. The CDR3 spans 16 residues. CDR1 and CDR2 from the germline V gene are SNHLY and FYNNEI. The sequenced material came from peripheral blood. The chain couples TRBV2 to TRBJ1-3; D perhaps matches TRBD1 (6 bases). This TCR derives from a woman aged 60-75 years with acute or convalescent COVID-19. The CDR3 sequence is CASRIRGPLSGNTIYF. The CDR3 DNA follows: TGTGCCAGCAGAATCAGGGGTCCCCTCTCTGGAAACACCATATATTTT.